Each of the 24 T cell receptor beta chains below was sequenced from the same sample in a study of T cells in women clearing cervical HPV infection. Method: immunoSEQ multiplex PCR; TCRdb's copy keeps in-frame clones and lacks some. The sample table sets out more than 20,000 clones. Sequencing used blood buffy coat. Receptor source: a woman aged 18 to 69 with a cervical HPV16 infection that either progressed to CIN3+ or cleared (not recorded which).

Remarks on this clone: Sequencing ends 3 residues short of the CDR3 end; the germline J gene provides the rest. This sequence joins TRBV2 and TRBJ1-6; 11 positions agree with TRBD1. Germline loops: CDR1 SNHLY, CDR2 FYNNEI. Trimming cost V 6 bases and J 10 bases; bases outside gene matches: 8. There are 15 residues in the CDR3. The CDR3 DNA, read in part, is TGTGCCAGCAGAGATTTTCGGGACAGGGGGTCACCC. It specifies CASRDFRDRGSP. From start to end, the CDR3 is CASRDFRDRGSPLHF.

The sequenced part of the CDR3 DNA is TGTGCCAGCGGAGGTTCTAGCAATTCACCA. Its protein is CASGGSSNSP. The full CDR3 reads CASGGSSNSPLFF. V and J are TRBV2 and TRBJ1-4; D not certain. The missing CDR3 end, 3 residues past where the read stops, is filled in from the germline J gene. The CDR3 sequence is 13 residues long. Germline V gives CDR1 SNHLY, CDR2 FYNNEI. Full variable domain (missing parts from reference TRBV2 and TRBJ1-4): EPEVTQTPSHQVTQMGQEVILRCVPISNHLYFYWYRQILGQKVEFLVSFYNNEISEKSEIFDDQFSVERPDGSNFTLKIRSTKLEDSAMYFCASGGSSNSPLFFGSGTQLSVL.

Concerning this clone itself: The read comes to an end 3 residues before the CDR3 does, leaving the germline J gene to fill in the end. The chain couples TRBV20-1 to TRBJ2-3; D gene uncertain. CDR3 length: 14 residues. The V gene's germline CDR1 is DFQATT and CDR2 SNEGSKA (reference sequence). Trimming removed 0 bases at V and 5 bases at J, with 12 bases between. The CDR3 is CSARDQVPGDTQYF. The part of the CDR3 DNA that was read is TGCAGTGCTAGAGATCAGGTGCCCGGAGATACG.

Remarks on this clone: The CDR3 extends 3 residues past the end of the read, so its final part is completed from the germline J gene. The chain is built from TRBV10-3 and TRBJ2-1; possible D gene TRBD1, 6 bases. Germline V gene data show CDR1 as ENHRY and CDR2 as SYGVKD. V was cut by 3 bases and J by 2 bases, with 8 bases left in between. The CDR3 is 14 residues long. CDR3 DNA, as far as it was read: TGTGCCATCAGTGAAGGGACACCCTACAATGAG. Its protein is CAISEGTPYNE. The whole CDR3 sequence is CAISEGTPYNEQFF.

As to this clone: The read ends 3 residues before the CDR3 terminus; that terminus is restored from the germline J gene. The gene calls are TRBV12-3 or TRBV12-4 and TRBJ2-3, with no clear D. This CDR3 has 15 amino acids. Trimming took 3 bases from V and 1 from J, leaving 11 bases between them. CDR3 residues: CASSFLLGGTDTQYF. The DNA read from the CDR3 is TGTGCCAGCAGTTTTTTGTTGGGCGGCACAGATACG.

For this clone: The CDR3 end falls 3 residues outside the read, so it is completed with the germline J gene. The chain couples TRBV5-3 to TRBJ1-1; the D gene is possibly TRBD1 (5 bases). TRBV5-3 belongs to the ORF category, with a function that is uncertain. The length of the CDR3 is 17 residues. With 5 bases removed from V and 2 bases from J, the gap between germline ends came to 22 bases. The DNA read from the CDR3 is TGTGCCAGAAGGCATACTCACGGCGGACACTATAACACTGAA. Translation gives CARRHTHGGHYNTE. The whole CDR3 protein reads CARRHTHGGHYNTEAFF.

With regard to this clone: The CDR3 end is not reached by the read, which stops 3 residues before it; the germline J gene fills it in. The rearrangement links TRBV20-1 to TRBJ2-1, with 7 bases matching TRBD2. Germline CDR1 and CDR2: DFQATT and SNEGSKA (reference sequence). The CDR3 runs 12 residues. V was pared by 6 bases and J by 6 bases, with 5 bases of the junction left unmatched. Partial CDR3 DNA: TGCAGTGCCCGGGGGGATCTCAATGAG. Translation: CSARGDLNE. The full CDR3 is CSARGDLNEQFF.

Turning to this clone: The read stops 3 residues short of the end of the CDR3; the missing end is completed from the germline J gene. The chain couples TRBV6-1 to TRBJ2-1, with 11 bases matching TRBD2. V was clipped by 4 bases and J by 7 bases; unmatched bases: 3. The CDR3 is 14 residues long. The germline gives CDR1 MNHNS, CDR2 SASEGT. CDR3 bases read: TGTGCCAGCAGTGTTCTAGCGGGGGGAAATGAG. Protein sequence: CASSVLAGGNE. The whole CDR3 sequence reads CASSVLAGGNEQFF.

A note on this clone: The CDR3 end falls 3 residues outside the read, so it is completed with the germline J gene. This chain connects TRBV13 to TRBJ2-3; TRBD1 matches at 9 bases. Germline CDR1 is PRHDT and CDR2 is FYEKMQ (reference sequence). The CDR3 consists of 14 residues. The covered CDR3 bases are TGTGCCAGCAGCTTGGGACAGGGCAGCTGGCCG. It yields the protein CASSLGQGSWP. The full CDR3 protein reads CASSLGQGSWPQYF.

Worth noting for this clone: The CDR3 extends 3 residues past the end of the read, so its final part is completed from the germline J gene. This chain links TRBV7-9 with TRBJ2-5; D may be TRBD2 (6 bases). The CDR3 has 14 residues. V lost 5 bases and J lost 3, with 13 bases in between. CDR1 and CDR2 from the germline V gene are SEHNR and FQNEAQ (reference sequence). Here the CDR3 reads CASSQGLKKETQYF. The CDR3 bases that were read are TGTGCCAGCAGCCAGGGACTGAAGAAAGAGACC. Together with reference TRBV7-9 and TRBJ2-5, the CDR3 gives the full variable domain: DTGVSQNPRHKITKRGQNVTFRCDPISEHNRLYWYRQTLGQGPEFLTYFQNEAQLEKSRLLSDRFSAERPKGSFSTLEIQRTEQGDSAMYLCASSQGLKKETQYFGPGTRLLVL.

This clone is identified as medium-sized from frequency. The CDR3 end lies 3 residues beyond the end of the read and is filled in from the germline J gene. The chain combines TRBV18 with TRBJ1-1; D uncertain. V gave up 1 base and J gave up 4 bases, with 10 bases separating them. CDR1 KGHSH and CDR2 LQKENI come from the germline V gene. There are 14 residues in the CDR3. The DNA read from the CDR3 is TGTGCCAGCTCACCACAGGGTTTAAGCACTGAA. Translation gives CASSPQGLSTE. The whole CDR3 protein reads CASSPQGLSTEAFF.

Comments on this clone: The read comes to an end 3 residues before the CDR3 does, leaving the germline J gene to fill in the end. The gene calls are TRBV29-1 and TRBJ1-2, with 7 positions matching TRBD1. The CDR3 sequence is 15 residues long. Germline CDR1 and CDR2: SQVTM and ANQGSEA. CDR3 bases read: TGCAGCGTTGAAGGGTTTTCGACAGGGTATGACGGC. This gives the protein CSVEGFSTGYDG. The full CDR3 reads CSVEGFSTGYDGYTF.

A word on this clone: Read sequence stops 3 residues before the CDR3 end, and the germline J gene provides the missing end. The chain is built from TRBV2 and TRBJ2-1; possibly TRBD1 for D (6 bases). Germline assignment: CDR1 SNHLY and CDR2 FYNNEI. V dropped 2 bases and J dropped 6 bases, with 11 bases sitting between them. The CDR3 runs 14 residues. The CDR3 protein is CASSETGPVNEQFF. The sequenced CDR3 bases are TGTGCCAGCAGTGAAACAGGGCCAGTCAATGAG.

Remarks on this clone: The missing CDR3 end, 3 residues past where the read stops, is filled in from the germline J gene. This rearrangement joins TRBV6-1 to TRBJ2-2; D is perhaps TRBD1 (6 bases). CDR1 MNHNS and CDR2 SASEGT come from the germline V gene. The CDR3 is 17 amino acids. CDR3 in amino acids: CASSETGGDSGANVLFF. The sequenced CDR3 bases are TGTGCCAGCAGTGAAACTGGGGGCGATTCCGGGGCCAACGTG.

Of note for this clone: Coverage ceases 3 residues before the CDR3 finishes, and the germline J gene fills in the end. This sequence joins TRBV30 and TRBJ2-5; 7 bases agree with TRBD2. Per germline, CDR1 GTSNPN and CDR2 SVGIG (reference sequence). The CDR3 is 15 amino acids. The V gene end was trimmed by 4 bases and the J gene end by 4 bases; junction bases not matched to a gene: 12. This CDR3 is CAWTHSRGSGETQYF. The CDR3 DNA, read in part, is TGTGCCTGGACCCACTCACGCGGGAGTGGAGAGACC.

For this clone: The read terminates 3 residues ahead of where the CDR3 ends, so the germline J gene completes it. The V call is TRBV2, the J call TRBJ1-4, with unresolved D. CDR3 length: 14 amino acids. Trimming took 6 bases from V and 3 from J, leaving 11 bases between them. From germline, CDR1 is SNHLY and CDR2 FYNNEI. The CDR3 is CASRSTVANEKLFF. The sequenced part of the CDR3 DNA is TGTGCCAGCAGGTCAACTGTGGCTAATGAAAAA.

About this clone itself: The read ends 3 residues before the CDR3 terminus; that terminus is restored from the germline J gene. The rearrangement joins TRBV7-6 to TRBJ2-3, with D unresolved. Per the germline V gene, CDR1 is SGHVS and CDR2 is FNYEAQ. V lost 7 bases to trimming and J lost 0 bases, with 17 bases between them. The CDR3 is 16 amino acids. The CDR3 sequence: CASTLLGQTSTDTQYF. The part of the CDR3 DNA that was read is TGTGCCAGCACCCTCTTGGGTCAGACTAGCACAGATACG.

Worth noting for this clone: Read data end 3 residues before the CDR3 end; the end is taken from the germline J gene. V and J are TRBV14 and TRBJ1-4; tentative D call: TRBD1 (5 bases). Deletions cut 0 bases from V and 6 bases from J, with 14 bases between. Looked up from germline, CDR1 is SGHDN and CDR2 is FVKESK. The CDR3 length is 16 residues. The sequenced part of the CDR3 DNA is TGTGCCAGCAGCCAAGACTTCCCGGGGGTTGATGAAAAA. It specifies CASSQDFPGVDEK. The full CDR3 protein is CASSQDFPGVDEKLFF.

The CDR3 region is CASSDTGIYEQYF. The covered CDR3 bases are TGTGCCAGTAGCGATACAGGGATCTACGAG. This chain links TRBV19 with TRBJ2-7, with D perhaps TRBD1 (6 bases). With the read ending 3 residues before the CDR3 end, the germline J gene is used to fill in that end. The CDR3 extends over 13 amino acids. The germline V and J ends were trimmed by 6 bases and 3 bases, with 12 bases remaining between them. Germline loops: CDR1 LNHDA, CDR2 SQIVND (reference sequence).

Comments on this clone: The read falls 3 residues short of the CDR3 end, and the missing part is taken from the germline J gene. The chain recombines TRBV29-1 with TRBJ1-1; D uncertain. Germline CDR1 reads SQVTM; CDR2 reads ANQGSEA. Between the trimmed V and J ends, which lost 4 bases and 3 bases, there was a span of 9 bases. The CDR3 has 12 amino acids. The CDR3 sequence is CSVGKGDTEAFF. The DNA read from the CDR3 is TGCAGCGTTGGCAAGGGTGACACTGAA.

Comment on this clone: The sequenced fragment ends 3 residues before the CDR3 boundary, so the rest is inferred from the germline J gene. The rearrangement uses TRBV19 and TRBJ1-5; weak D call: TRBD1 (5 bases). Germline assignment: CDR1 LNHDA and CDR2 SQIVND (reference sequence). CDR3 length: 15 amino acids. V was shortened by 7 bases and J by 4 bases, with 17 bases between the two germline ends. The DNA read from the CDR3 is TGTGCCAGTACCTACGGGGGGGTCCGTAATCAGCCC. As protein: CASTYGGVRNQP. In full, the CDR3 is CASTYGGVRNQPQHF.

Turning to this clone: The CDR3 end is not reached by the read, which stops 3 residues before it; the germline J gene fills it in. The chain uses TRBV5-1 and TRBJ2-7; no clear D gene. The CDR3 contains 14 residues. Trimming removed 1 base from V and 4 bases from J, with 12 bases in between. In germline, CDR1 is SGHRS, CDR2 YFSETQ. The DNA read from the CDR3 is TGCGCCAGCAGCTTGCTCCCCGCGGAGTACGAG. It translates to CASSLLPAEYE. The whole CDR3 protein reads CASSLLPAEYEQYF.

On this clone: The read stops 3 residues short of the end of the CDR3; the missing end is completed from the germline J gene. The chain combines TRBV29-1 with TRBJ2-7, with D possibly matching TRBD1 (6 bases). The CDR3 consists of 14 residues. The V gene's germline CDR1 is SQVTM and CDR2 ANQGSEA. The germline V and J ends were trimmed by 1 base and 0 bases, with 10 bases remaining between them. The CDR3 here is CSVEVPGASYEQYF. The sequenced CDR3 bases are TGCAGCGTTGAAGTCCCAGGGGCCTCCTACGAG.

A remark on this clone: The read ends 3 residues early relative to the CDR3; the germline J gene fills the gap. V usage is TRBV30 and J usage is TRBJ1-5; perhaps TRBD1 as D (5 bases). In germline, CDR1 is GTSNPN, CDR2 SVGIG (reference sequence). The CDR3 is 15 amino acids. Trimming stripped 2 bases from V and 0 bases from J, with 11 bases between. This chain's CDR3 is CAWSPDRFSNQPQHF. CDR3 bases read: TGTGCCTGGAGTCCCGACAGATTTAGCAATCAGCCC.